The 16 T cell receptor beta chains reported below all come from one sample, sequenced in a study of blood T cells in healthy people across ages (dated by TCRdb to between 2015 and 2017). Library preparation employed 5' RACE. The instrument given in TCRdb is Illumina HiSeq 2500. A second about 7 to 12 cycle PCR used a sample-barcoded 5' primer and a J-beta primer mix. The public reads were reanalyzed by TCRdb: fastp trimming at Q25, MiXCR alignment, in-frame beta chains only. Each record represents a unique CDR3 protein, reported with the most common genes and DNA among its rows. The sample table records about 1 million distinct CDR3 sequences; 40% to 55% of these occur just once. The ten top clones hold 18% of the sample. The sample taken for sequencing was blood. Receptor source: a woman aged 60-70 years in good health.

This clonotype was seen more than once but under ten times. The genes are TRBV14 and TRBJ1-2; 7 nucleotides agree with TRBD1. Losses at the gene ends were 0 bases for V and 3 bases for J; bases not matched to a gene: 13. The germline gives CDR1 SGHDN, CDR2 FVKESK. The CDR3 contains 18 residues. As DNA, the CDR3 is TGTGCCAGCAGCCAAGACTACCCTCTACGGGACAGATACTATGGCTACACCTTC. Translating it yields CASSQDYPLRDRYYGYTF.

V gene TRBV18 combines with J gene TRBJ2-5; TRBD2 aligns across 7 bases. The CDR3 contains 17 residues. Trimming removed 1 base from V and 2 bases from J; junction bases left unmatched: 10. From germline, CDR1 is KGHSH and CDR2 LQKENI. The CDR3 nucleotides are TGTGCCAGCTCACCACAACAGCCGGGACTAAAGCAAGAGACCCAGTACTTC. Protein product: CASSPQQPGLKQETQYF.

A note on this clonotype: A read error may account for a junction end that differs from germline. V and J are TRBV10-3 and TRBJ2-7, with a possible D match to TRBD2 (7 bases). This CDR3 contains 14 residues. Germline CDR1 is ENHRY and CDR2 is SYGVKD. CDR3 DNA: TGTGCCGTCAGTGAGTCTGGGGGGGGCGACGAGCAGTACTTC. It encodes CAVSESGGGDEQYF.

This sequence joins TRBV20-1 and TRBJ2-7; 12 nucleotides align to TRBD2. The germline V gene encodes CDR1 DFQATT and CDR2 SNEGSKA (reference sequence). The ends lost 0 bases at V and 5 bases at J; junction bases unmatched: 8. This CDR3 is built from 16 residues. The CDR3 region is CSAREGASGRAHEQYF. The CDR3 DNA reads as TGCAGTGCTAGAGAGGGGGCTAGCGGGAGGGCCCACGAGCAGTACTTC.

V is TRBV5-1 and J is TRBJ1-2; maybe TRBD1 (6 bases). The CDR3 runs to 13 residues. CDR1 is SGHRS, CDR2 YFSETQ, per germline. V was clipped by 4 bases and J by 5 bases, with 12 bases between them. The CDR3 nucleotides read TGCGCCAGCAGCCAGGGACATGGTTATGGCTACACCTTC. Translated: CASSQGHGYGYTF.

V usage is TRBV28 and J usage is TRBJ2-3, with D possibly TRBD2 on 5 matching bases. Germline CDR1 reads MDHEN; CDR2 reads SYDVKM. Between the trimmed V and J ends, which lost 3 bases and 1 base, there was a span of 8 bases. The CDR3 sequence is 14 residues long. CDR3 in amino acids: CASSLQAGTDTQYF. Here the CDR3 DNA reads TGTGCCAGCAGTTTGCAAGCGGGCACAGATACGCAGTATTTT.

About this clonotype itself: A read error may produce the germline difference seen at one junction end. V and J are TRBV5-1 and TRBJ2-7, with 16 bases identical to TRBD2. The CDR3 is made up of 20 amino acids. From germline, CDR1 is SGHRS and CDR2 YFSETQ. In DNA, the CDR3 is TGCCCCAGCAGCTTGGTCACCGGGACTAGCGGGAGGGCCCAAAACTACGAGCAGTACTTC. Protein: CPSSLVTGTSGRAQNYEQYF.

The chain employs TRBV30 and TRBJ2-1, with a possible D match to TRBD2 (6 bases). Trimming removed 1 base from V and 9 bases from J, with 10 bases in between. The germline CDR1 and CDR2 sequences are GTSNPN and SVGIG (reference sequence). There are 12 residues in the CDR3. The CDR3 sequence: CAWSGPGAEQFF. The CDR3 DNA sequence: TGTGCCTGGAGTGGACCGGGAGCTGAGCAGTTCTTC.

V is TRBV27 and J is TRBJ2-2; the D call may be TRBD1 or TRBD2 (5 bases each). The germline CDR1 and CDR2 sequences are MNHEY and SMNVEV (reference sequence). CDR3 length equals 16 residues. Trimming removed 3 bases from V and 3 bases from J, with 14 bases in between. This chain's CDR3 is CASSFAGALYTGELFF. CDR3 in DNA: TGTGCCAGCAGTTTTGCCGGGGCCCTATACACCGGGGAGCTGTTTTTT.

Details on this clonotype: An end of the junction differs from the germline gene, which may be a read error. The V gene is TRBV13, the J gene TRBJ2-7; possible D gene TRBD1, 6 bases. The CDR3 has 14 residues. Germline V gene sequence: CDR1 PRHDT, CDR2 FYEKMQ (reference sequence). The CDR3 nucleotides are TGTGCCAACAGCTCAGGGGAGCGCCACTACGAGCAGTACTTC. Translated: CANSSGERHYEQYF.

This clonotype turned up a few times. The rearrangement uses TRBV9 and TRBJ2-5; a possible D gene is TRBD2 (6 bases). This CDR3 has 15 amino acids. Trimming removed 3 bases from V and 1 base from J, with 13 bases in between. CDR1 and CDR2 from the germline V gene are SGDLS and YYNGEE. In DNA, the CDR3 is TGTGCCAGCAGCGCCGGCGGGGCGGTCCAAGAGACCCAGTACTTC. This sequence encodes CASSAGGAVQETQYF.

CDR3 sequence (DNA): TGCGCCAGCAGCTTGGCCGGGGACTTCTCACACGAGCAGTACTTC. Translating gives CASSLAGDFSHEQYF. The chain recombines TRBV5-1 with TRBJ2-5, with D tentatively TRBD2 (6 bases). Near its end, the DNA agrees better with TRBJ2-7, so the J call may be wrong. CDR3 length: 15 residues. The germline V gene has CDR1 SGHRS and CDR2 YFSETQ.

This clonotype turned up a few times. The CDR3 loop reads CASSPPTSGISTDTQYF. The CDR3 region has the DNA TGTGCCAGCAGCCCTCCTACTAGCGGGATTAGCACAGATACGCAGTATTTT. The chain joins TRBV6-6 to TRBJ2-3; the match to TRBD2 covers 10 bases. V shed 6 bases, J shed 0 bases, and the junction held 9 bases outside the gene matches. CDR3 length: 17 residues. Germline assignment: CDR1 MNHNY and CDR2 SVGAGI (reference sequence).

The CDR3 here is CATRLAGGDSEQFF. In nucleotides, the CDR3 is TGTGCCACTCGACTAGCGGGAGGGGACAGTGAGCAGTTCTTC. V gene TRBV10-3 combines with J gene TRBJ2-1, with 14 nucleotides matching TRBD2. Germline CDR1 and CDR2: ENHRY and SYGVKD. CDR3 length equals 14 residues. V gave up 10 bases and J gave up 9 bases; unmatched junction bases: 8.

This chain connects TRBV12-3 or TRBV12-4 to TRBJ2-1, with 9 positions matching TRBD1. After removal of 5 bases from V and 7 bases from J, the junction contained 12 bases not matched to a gene. The CDR3 extends over 16 amino acids. The CDR3 spells CASSARDRVFVNEQFF. The CDR3 DNA sequence: TGTGCCAGCAGTGCCCGGGACAGGGTCTTCGTGAATGAGCAGTTCTTC.

This clonotype was observed a handful of times. The chain carries TRBV18 and TRBJ1-5; D is ambiguous. The CDR3 sequence is 14 residues long. Trimming stripped 1 base from V and 3 bases from J, with 7 bases between. The germline CDR1 and CDR2 sequences are KGHSH and LQKENI. The CDR3 reads CASSPQGPNQPQHF. The CDR3 nucleotides read TGTGCCAGCTCACCACAAGGCCCCAATCAGCCCCAGCATTTT. The full variable domain, in which reference TRBV18 and TRBJ1-5 provide the parts outside the CDR3, is NAGVMQNPRHLVRRRGQEARLRCSPMKGHSHVYWYRQLPEEGLKFMVYLQKENIIDESGMPKERFSAEFPKEGPSILRIQQVVRGDSAAYFCASSPQGPNQPQHFGDGTRLSIL.